This T cell receptor (beta chain) was identified during a study of blood T cell repertoires in COVID-19. V was clipped by 0 bases and J by 5 bases, with 9 bases between them. Per the germline V gene, CDR1 is SGHDN and CDR2 is FVKESK. The CDR3 runs 14 residues. Clones were read by immunoSEQ multiplex PCR, and TCRdb kept only the in-frame ones, dropping some. This table holds over 150,000 clones, under 90% found once. This TCR derives from an elderly woman with active or convalescent COVID-19. The material sequenced was peripheral blood. The chain couples TRBV14 to TRBJ2-3; unclear D gene. CDR3 nucleotide sequence: TGTGCCAGCAGCCAAGATGGTACGAGAGATACGCAGTATTTT. Protein: CASSQDGTRDTQYF.